This T cell receptor beta chain was recorded in a study of radiation and T cells in renal cell carcinoma. Study-wide results and caveats: Baseline intratumoral clonotype presence is unknown without pretreatment biopsies. In blood, top tumor clones expanded by 2 weeks, shrinking by 4.

For this clone: Its target is unknown.

Time point indicated: baseline pretreatment blood. Treatment described: 15 Gy SBRT to primary tumor, nephrectomy 4 weeks later. The patient's renal cell carcinoma had clear cell pathology. The CDR3 is 14 amino acids. V shed 2 bases and J 4 bases; nucleotides not matched to a gene: 3. In germline, CDR1 is MNHNS, CDR2 SASEGT. This table comes from immunoSEQ multiplex PCR, and its TCRdb copy is limited to in-frame clones, with some not included. Of 40,000 to 50,000 clones listed, 83% are singletons. The material sequenced was blood, taken from a patient whose treatment included radiotherapy and nephrectomy. This clonotype originated in a woman in her 70s with renal cell carcinoma. The rearrangement joins TRBV6-1 to TRBJ2-7; 9 nucleotides align to TRBD2. CDR3 nucleotide sequence: TGTGCCAGCAGTGAACTAGCGGGGCCATACGAGCAGTACTTC. Protein: CASSELAGPYEQYF.